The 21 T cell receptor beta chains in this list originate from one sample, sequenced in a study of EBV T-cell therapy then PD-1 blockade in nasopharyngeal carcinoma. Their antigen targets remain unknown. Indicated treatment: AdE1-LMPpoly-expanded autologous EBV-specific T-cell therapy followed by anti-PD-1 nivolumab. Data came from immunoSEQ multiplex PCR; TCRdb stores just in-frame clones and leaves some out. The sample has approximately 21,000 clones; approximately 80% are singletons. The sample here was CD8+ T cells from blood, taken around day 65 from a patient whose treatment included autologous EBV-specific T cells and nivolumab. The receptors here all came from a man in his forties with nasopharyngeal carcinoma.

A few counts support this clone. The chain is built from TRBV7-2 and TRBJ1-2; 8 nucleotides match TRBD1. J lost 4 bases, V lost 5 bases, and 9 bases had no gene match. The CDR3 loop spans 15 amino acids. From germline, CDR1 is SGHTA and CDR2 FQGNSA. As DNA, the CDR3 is TGTGCCAGCAGCCCCCGACAGGGGTTTGGCTATGGCTACACCTTC. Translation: CASSPRQGFGYGYTF.

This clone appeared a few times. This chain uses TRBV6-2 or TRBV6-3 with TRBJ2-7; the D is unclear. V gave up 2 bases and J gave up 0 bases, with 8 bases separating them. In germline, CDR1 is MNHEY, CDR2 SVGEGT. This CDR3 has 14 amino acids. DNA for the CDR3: TGTGCCAGCAGTTACGAGGCGTCCTCCTACGAGCAGTACTTC. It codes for CASSYEASSYEQYF.

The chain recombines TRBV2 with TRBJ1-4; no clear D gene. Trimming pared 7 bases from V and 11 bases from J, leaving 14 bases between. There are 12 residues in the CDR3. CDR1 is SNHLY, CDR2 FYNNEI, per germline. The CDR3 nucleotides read TGTGCCAGCATCGACGGGTGGGAGAAACTGTTTTTT. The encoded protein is CASIDGWEKLFF.

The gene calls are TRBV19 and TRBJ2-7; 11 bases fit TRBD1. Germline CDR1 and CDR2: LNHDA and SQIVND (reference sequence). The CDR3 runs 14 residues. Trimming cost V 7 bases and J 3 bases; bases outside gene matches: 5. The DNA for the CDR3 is TGTGCCAGTACCGCCGGGACAGGGGGCTACGAGCAGTACTTC. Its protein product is CASTAGTGGYEQYF.

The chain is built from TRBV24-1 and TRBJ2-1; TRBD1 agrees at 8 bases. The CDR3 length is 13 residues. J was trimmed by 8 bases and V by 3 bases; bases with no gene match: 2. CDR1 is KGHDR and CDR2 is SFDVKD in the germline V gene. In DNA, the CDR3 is TGTGCCACCAGTGATGCGACAGGGGATGAGCAGTTCTTC. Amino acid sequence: CATSDATGDEQFF.

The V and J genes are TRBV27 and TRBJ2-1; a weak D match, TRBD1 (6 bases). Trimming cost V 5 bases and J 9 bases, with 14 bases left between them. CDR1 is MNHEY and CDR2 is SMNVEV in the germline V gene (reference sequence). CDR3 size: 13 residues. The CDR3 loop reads CASSAPVTGEQFF. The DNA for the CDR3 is TGTGCCAGCAGTGCCCCCGTGACAGGTGAGCAGTTCTTC.

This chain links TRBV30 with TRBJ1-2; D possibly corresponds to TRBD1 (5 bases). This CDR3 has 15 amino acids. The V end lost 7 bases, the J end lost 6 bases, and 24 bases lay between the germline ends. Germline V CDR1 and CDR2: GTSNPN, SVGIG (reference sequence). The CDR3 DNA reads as TGTGCCTCCCTCGGGGGGGGGTCGGGTCGTGATGGCTACACCTTC. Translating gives CASLGGGSGRDGYTF.

The CDR3: CASSLSPDRAQPQHF. In nucleotides, the CDR3 is TGTGCCAGCAGTTTATCCCCGGACAGGGCTCAGCCCCAGCATTTT. The V and J genes are TRBV27 and TRBJ1-5, with 8 bases aligning to TRBD1. The J segment lost 6 bases and the V segment lost 0 bases, leaving 4 bases of the junction unmatched. CDR1 is MNHEY, CDR2 SMNVEV, per germline (reference sequence). The CDR3 sequence is 15 residues long.

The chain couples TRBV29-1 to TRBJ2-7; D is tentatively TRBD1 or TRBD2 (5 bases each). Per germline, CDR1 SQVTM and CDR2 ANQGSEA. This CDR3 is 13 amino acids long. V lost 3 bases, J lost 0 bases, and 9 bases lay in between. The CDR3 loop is CSVDTGTSYEQYF. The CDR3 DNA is TGCAGCGTTGATACCGGGACCTCCTACGAGCAGTACTTC.

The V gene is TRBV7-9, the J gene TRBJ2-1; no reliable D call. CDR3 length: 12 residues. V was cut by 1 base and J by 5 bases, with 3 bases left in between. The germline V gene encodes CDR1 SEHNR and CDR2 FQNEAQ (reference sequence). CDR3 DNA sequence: TGTGCCAGCAGCTTAGGGGACAATGAGCAGTTCTTC. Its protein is CASSLGDNEQFF. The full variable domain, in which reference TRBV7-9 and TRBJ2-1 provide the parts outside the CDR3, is DTGVSQNPRHKITKRGQNVTFRCDPISEHNRLYWYRQTLGQGPEFLTYFQNEAQLEKSRLLSDRFSAERPKGSFSTLEIQRTEQGDSAMYLCASSLGDNEQFFGPGTRLTVL.

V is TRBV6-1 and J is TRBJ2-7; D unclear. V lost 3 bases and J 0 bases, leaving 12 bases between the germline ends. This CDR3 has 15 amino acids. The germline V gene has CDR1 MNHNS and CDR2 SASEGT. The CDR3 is CASSDIPHSSYEQYF. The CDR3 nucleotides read TGTGCCAGCAGTGATATACCGCATAGCTCCTACGAGCAGTACTTC.

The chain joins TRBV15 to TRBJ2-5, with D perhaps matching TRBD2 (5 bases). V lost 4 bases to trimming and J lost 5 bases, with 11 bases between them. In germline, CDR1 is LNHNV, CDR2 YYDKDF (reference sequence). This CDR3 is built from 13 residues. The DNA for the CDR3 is TGTGCCACCAGCACCGAGGGTGGTGAGACCCAGTACTTC. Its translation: CATSTEGGETQYF.

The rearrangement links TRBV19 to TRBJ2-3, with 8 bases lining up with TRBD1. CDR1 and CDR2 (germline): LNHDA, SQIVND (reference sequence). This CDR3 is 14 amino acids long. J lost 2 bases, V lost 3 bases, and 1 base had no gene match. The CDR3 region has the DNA TGTGCCAGTAGTATGGGACAGGACACAGATACGCAGTATTTT. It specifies CASSMGQDTDTQYF.

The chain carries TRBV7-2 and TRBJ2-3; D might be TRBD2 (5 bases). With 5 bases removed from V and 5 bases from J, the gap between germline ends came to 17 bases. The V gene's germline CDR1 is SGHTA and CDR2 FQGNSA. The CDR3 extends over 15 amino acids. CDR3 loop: CASSLSALIGDTQYF. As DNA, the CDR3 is TGTGCCAGCAGCCTTAGCGCGCTCATTGGAGATACGCAGTATTTT.

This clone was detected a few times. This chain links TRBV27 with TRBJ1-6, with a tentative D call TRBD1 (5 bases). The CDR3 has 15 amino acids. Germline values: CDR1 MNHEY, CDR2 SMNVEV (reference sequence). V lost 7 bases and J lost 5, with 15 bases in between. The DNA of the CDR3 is TGTGCCAGCACCCCGGGGGGGTGGCATAATTCACCCCTCCACTTT. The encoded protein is CASTPGGWHNSPLHF.

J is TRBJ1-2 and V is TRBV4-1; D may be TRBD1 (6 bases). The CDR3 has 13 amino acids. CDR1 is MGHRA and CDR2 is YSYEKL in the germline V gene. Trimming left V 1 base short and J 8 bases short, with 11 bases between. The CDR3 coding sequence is TGCGCCAGCAGCCAAGGCAGGGGATACGGCTACACCTTC. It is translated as CASSQGRGYGYTF.

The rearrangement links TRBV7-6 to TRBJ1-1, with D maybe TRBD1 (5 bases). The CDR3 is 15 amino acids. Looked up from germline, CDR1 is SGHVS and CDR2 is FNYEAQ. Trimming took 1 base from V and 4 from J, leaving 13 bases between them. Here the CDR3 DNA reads TGTGCCAGCAGCTTAGGTCCAGGGTCGGGCACTGAAGCTTTCTTT. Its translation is CASSLGPGSGTEAFF.

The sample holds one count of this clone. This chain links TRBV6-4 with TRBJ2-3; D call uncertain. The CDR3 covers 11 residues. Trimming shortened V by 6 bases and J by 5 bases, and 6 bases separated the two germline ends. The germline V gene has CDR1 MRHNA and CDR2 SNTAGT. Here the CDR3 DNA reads TGTGCCAGCAGAGAGGTAGATACGCAGTATTTT. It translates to CASREVDTQYF.

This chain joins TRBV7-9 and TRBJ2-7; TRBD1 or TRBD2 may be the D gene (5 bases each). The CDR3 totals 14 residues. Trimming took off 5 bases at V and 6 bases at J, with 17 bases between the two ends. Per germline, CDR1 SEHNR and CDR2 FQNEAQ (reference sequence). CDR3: CASSTGRTSGEQYF. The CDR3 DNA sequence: TGTGCCAGCAGCACGGGACGGACCTCGGGCGAGCAGTACTTC.

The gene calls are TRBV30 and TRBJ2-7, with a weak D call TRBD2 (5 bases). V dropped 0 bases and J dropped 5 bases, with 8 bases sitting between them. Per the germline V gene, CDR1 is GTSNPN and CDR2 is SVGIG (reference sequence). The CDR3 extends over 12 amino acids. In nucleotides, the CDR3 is TGTGCCTGGAGTGTACTAGGGCACGAGCAGTACTTC. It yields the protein CAWSVLGHEQYF. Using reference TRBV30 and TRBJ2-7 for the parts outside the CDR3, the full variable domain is SQTIHQWPATLVQPVGSPLSLECTVEGTSNPNLYWYRQAAGRGLQLLFYSVGIGQISSEVPQNLSASRPQDRQFILSSKKLLLSDSGFYLCAWSVLGHEQYFGPGTRLTVT.

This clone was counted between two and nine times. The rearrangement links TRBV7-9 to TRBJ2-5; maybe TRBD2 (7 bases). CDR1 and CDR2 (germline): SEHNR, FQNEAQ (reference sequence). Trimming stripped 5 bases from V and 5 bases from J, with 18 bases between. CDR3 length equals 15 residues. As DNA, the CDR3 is TGTGCCAGCAGCCCTTGGGGGGGCGCCGGGGAGACCCAGTACTTC. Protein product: CASSPWGGAGETQYF.